The rows below give T cell receptor beta chains drawn from one sample of a study of blood T cells in healthy people across ages. TCRdb independently ran MiXCR on the 5' RACE reads; one entry per CDR3 protein. The sample holds 700,000 or so distinct CDR3 sequences, 22% seen once. Sequencing was performed on blood. These receptors all come from a man aged 65 to 79 in good health. The CDR3 runs from the conserved cysteine through the conserved F or W. D genes are given only for firm matches. Rows may omit the clone size; those that give it use once, few, many or a size class.

d_gene	len	abundance	v_gene	j_gene	CDR3aa	CDR3nt
TRBD2	13	NA	TRBV20-1	TRBJ2-3	CSGHSGGVDTQYF	TGCAGTGGCCATAGCGGGGGGGTTGATACGCAGTATTTT
TRBD1	14	NA	TRBV5-1	TRBJ2-7	CASTLGQGVYEQYF	TGCGCCAGCACCTTGGGACAGGGGGTATACGAGCAGTACTTC
TRBD1	14	NA	TRBV7-2	TRBJ1-1	CASSSPGGRTEAFF	TGTGCCAGCAGCTCCCCAGGGGGCAGGACTGAAGCTTTCTTT
NA	13	many	TRBV12-3/TRBV12-4	TRBJ2-5	CASSPTGQETQYF	TGTGCCAGCAGCCCCACAGGGCAAGAGACCCAGTACTTC
NA	15	many	TRBV10-3	TRBJ2-3	CAISAAAASTDTQYF	TGTGCCATCAGTGCCGCGGCAGCTAGCACAGATACGCAGTATTTT
NA	13	few	TRBV24-1	TRBJ1-1	CATSDSSLTEAFF	TGTGCCACCAGTGATTCCTCACTCACTGAAGCTTTCTTT
NA	17	NA	TRBV5-5	TRBJ1-3	CASSDYRARSSGNTIYF	TGTGCCAGCAGCGACTACAGGGCCCGTAGCTCTGGAAACACCATATATTTT
NA	15	few	TRBV9	TRBJ2-2	CASSVGWFGAGELFF	NA
NA	15	NA	TRBV5-5	TRBJ1-3	CASSLAPLSGNTIYF	TGTGCCAGCAGCTTGGCGCCCCTCTCTGGAAACACCATATATTTT
TRBD1	13	NA	TRBV7-8	TRBJ1-1	CASSSDRARYAFF	TGTGCCAGCAGCTCTGACAGGGCAAGATATGCTTTCTTT
TRBD1	15	once	TRBV3-1	TRBJ1-3	CASSQEGAQIGTIYF	TGTGCCAGCAGCCAGGAGGGGGCCCAGATAGGCACCATATATTTT
TRBD2	17	NA	TRBV9	TRBJ2-1	CASSVVPGGPTMGEQFF	TGTGCCAGCAGCGTAGTTCCGGGAGGGCCTACAATGGGTGAGCAGTTCTTC
NA	17	few	TRBV28	TRBJ2-2	CASSLRLVHANTGELFF	TGTGCCAGCAGTCTCCGGTTAGTCCACGCGAACACCGGGGAGCTGTTTTTT
NA	14	once	TRBV10-3	TRBJ2-3	CAISGSESGNTQYF	TGTGCCATCAGTGGTTCGGAAAGCGGCAATACGCAGTATTTT
NA	12	many	TRBV29-1	TRBJ2-4	CSVALAKNIQYF	TGCAGCGTGGCATTAGCCAAAAACATTCAGTACTTC
TRBD2	16	NA	TRBV5-1	TRBJ2-1	CASSSAALAAYNEQFF	TGCGCCAGCAGCTCGGCGGCACTAGCGGCCTACAATGAGCAGTTCTTC
TRBD1	15	NA	TRBV6-2/TRBV6-3	TRBJ2-6	CASSWDSSGANVLTF	TGTGCCAGCAGTTGGGACAGCTCTGGGGCCAACGTCCTGACGTTC
TRBD1	15	few	TRBV18	TRBJ1-6	CASSPTGVTSSPLHF	TGTGCCAGCTCACCGACAGGGGTGACTAGTTCGCCCCTCCACTTT